A single sample gave rise to the 21 T cell receptor beta chains below, sequenced in a study of vaccination effects on CD4 cells after COVID-19. Using immunoSEQ multiplex PCR, the repertoire was profiled, and TCRdb retains in-frame clones only, with some absent. Counted here are tens of thousands of clones, more than 65% occurring once; the ten biggest clones make up about 3.8%. Scientists isolated CD4+ T cells after a roughly 9-day culture period ended. PCR confirmed that the person was infected with SARS-CoV-2 between March and December 2020. Vaccination of participants consisted of two doses of either the BNT162b2 or mRNA-1273 vaccine. These TCRs are of unknown antigen specificity. The sequencing here drew on CD4+ T cells from PBMCs cultured without peptide, taken after COVID-19 vaccination. The receptors stem from a human donor who had a prior SARS-CoV-2 infection.

This clone has only a few counts. V gene TRBV30 combines with J gene TRBJ2-5; D is possibly TRBD2 (6 bases). Germline assignment: CDR1 GTSNPN and CDR2 SVGIG (reference sequence). Deletions cut 0 bases from V and 7 bases from J, with 12 bases between. CDR3 length: 13 residues. For the CDR3, the DNA is TGTGCCTGGAGTGTATCGGGAGAGGGGACCCAGTACTTC. Translated, it gives CAWSVSGEGTQYF.

The chain carries TRBV20-1 and TRBJ2-1; D remains ambiguous. This CDR3 has 11 amino acids. Per germline, CDR1 DFQATT and CDR2 SNEGSKA (reference sequence). V lost 7 bases and J lost 5, with 9 bases in between. CDR3: CSGRTHNEQFF. DNA for the CDR3: TGCAGTGGCAGGACCCACAATGAGCAGTTCTTC.

J is TRBJ2-2 and V is TRBV14; no definite D call. The V and J ends lost 6 bases and 1 base respectively, with 6 bases between them. CDR3 length: 13 residues. The germline gives CDR1 SGHDN, CDR2 FVKESK. CDR3 sequence (DNA): TGTGCCAGCAGGAGACAGAACACCGGGGAGCTGTTTTTT. Amino acids: CASRRQNTGELFF.

The chain joins TRBV27 to TRBJ2-5; 12 positions agree with TRBD2. The CDR3 covers 16 residues. V shed 4 bases, J shed 0 bases, and the junction held 3 bases outside the gene matches. Germline lookup yields CDR1 MNHEY and CDR2 SMNVEV (reference sequence). The CDR3 sequence is CASSSWTSGDQETQYF. For the CDR3, the DNA is TGTGCCAGCAGTTCATGGACTAGCGGGGACCAAGAGACCCAGTACTTC.

The V and J genes are TRBV18 and TRBJ2-1; 11 nucleotides agree with TRBD2. The CDR3 spans 14 residues. CDR1 and CDR2 from the germline V gene are KGHSH and LQKENI. The V and J ends lost 8 bases and 4 bases, in that order; junction bases with no gene match: 4. The CDR3 loop reads CASVTSGGYNEQFF. In nucleotides, the CDR3 is TGTGCCAGCGTCACTAGCGGGGGATACAATGAGCAGTTCTTC.

This chain connects TRBV6-1 to TRBJ2-7; D gene unclear. The CDR3 runs 12 residues. Per the germline V gene, CDR1 is MNHNS and CDR2 is SASEGT. The germline V and J ends were trimmed by 2 bases and 4 bases, with 6 bases remaining between them. The CDR3 DNA reads TGTGCCAGCAGTGAAAAGGGATACGAGCAGTACTTC. Protein product: CASSEKGYEQYF.

V is TRBV2 and J is TRBJ1-5; unclear D gene. The germline gives CDR1 SNHLY, CDR2 FYNNEI. V was trimmed by 0 bases and J by 6 bases, leaving 12 bases between them. The CDR3 has 15 amino acids. The CDR3 sequence: CASSEALRFGQPQHF. The CDR3 DNA sequence: TGTGCCAGCAGTGAAGCGCTTCGCTTCGGTCAGCCCCAGCATTTT.

The chain joins TRBV5-8 to TRBJ1-1, with D perhaps matching TRBD1 (5 bases). V was cut by 4 bases and J by 1 base, with 8 bases left in between. Germline CDR1 SGHTS, CDR2 YDEGEE. The CDR3 is made up of 13 amino acids. The CDR3 spells CASSMGRNTEAFF. CDR3 DNA: TGTGCCAGCAGCATGGGACGGAACACTGAAGCTTTCTTT. The full variable domain, in which reference TRBV5-8 and TRBJ1-1 provide the parts outside the CDR3, is EAGVTQSPTHLIKTRGQQATLRCSPISGHTSVYWYQQALGLGLQFLLWYDEGEERNRGNFPPRFSGRQFPNYSSELNVNALELEDSALYLCASSMGRNTEAFFGQGTRLTVV.

The chain employs TRBV4-3 and TRBJ1-4; D call uncertain. The V and J ends lost 0 bases and 4 bases respectively, with 9 bases between them. Germline V gives CDR1 LGHNA, CDR2 YSLEER. The length of the CDR3 is 15 residues. Here the CDR3 reads CASSQDTGYNEKLFF. CDR3 DNA: TGCGCCAGCAGCCAAGATACCGGTTATAATGAAAAACTGTTTTTT.

The chain recombines TRBV4-2 with TRBJ1-1, with D tentatively TRBD1 (6 bases). Germline CDR1 and CDR2: LGHNA and YNFKEQ. V dropped 6 bases and J dropped 1 base, with 18 bases sitting between them. This CDR3 spans 16 amino acids. The CDR3: CASSSQWGAGNTEAFF. The CDR3 DNA is TGTGCCAGCAGTTCCCAGTGGGGGGCGGGGAACACTGAAGCTTTCTTT.

The chain recombines TRBV19 with TRBJ2-1; the D gene is possibly TRBD2 (5 bases). V shed 4 bases and J shed 4 bases, with 17 bases lying between them. Germline loops: CDR1 LNHDA, CDR2 SQIVND (reference sequence). The CDR3 covers 16 residues. The CDR3 is CASSTRTHRGYNEQFF. The CDR3 nucleotides read TGTGCCAGTAGTACAAGGACTCATCGGGGTTACAATGAGCAGTTCTTC.

The chain carries TRBV11-1 and TRBJ1-3, with D hard to call. The ends were cut back, 0 bases at V and 0 bases at J, with 0 bases in the middle. CDR1 SGHAT and CDR2 FQDESV come from the germline V gene (reference sequence). The CDR3 contains 13 residues. In DNA, the CDR3 is TGTGCCAGCAGCTTAGCCTCTGGAAACACCATATATTTT. Translation: CASSLASGNTIYF. The whole variable domain, filled in from reference TRBV11-1 and TRBJ1-3, reads EAEVAQSPRYKITEKSQAVAFWCDPISGHATLYWYRQILGQGPELLVQFQDESVVDDSQLPKDRFSAERLKGVDSTLKIQPAELGDSAMYLCASSLASGNTIYFGEGSWLTVV.

This clone occurred once. The V and J genes are TRBV5-1 and TRBJ1-1; D not resolved. The V end lost 1 base, the J end lost 1 base, and 8 bases lay between the germline ends. The CDR3 loop spans 14 amino acids. Germline V CDR1 and CDR2: SGHRS, YFSETQ. The CDR3 protein is CASSLQDSNTEAFF. The CDR3 region has the DNA TGCGCCAGCAGCTTGCAGGACTCGAACACTGAAGCTTTCTTT. Filled out from reference TRBV5-1 and TRBJ1-1, the complete variable domain reads KAGVTQTPRYLIKTRGQQVTLSCSPISGHRSVSWYQQTPGQGLQFLFEYFSETQRNKGNFPGRFSGRQFSNSRSEMNVSTLELGDSALYLCASSLQDSNTEAFFGQGTRLTVV.

There are a few counts of this clone. V and J are TRBV6-2 or TRBV6-3 and TRBJ2-1; TRBD2 is a possible D gene (5 bases). V gave up 2 bases and J gave up 4 bases, with 9 bases separating them. The CDR3 has 14 amino acids. Germline V lookup: CDR1 MNHEY, CDR2 SVGEGT. In nucleotides, the CDR3 is TGTGCCAGCAGTTACGGCGGGTCATACAATGAGCAGTTCTTC. Amino acids: CASSYGGSYNEQFF.

The chain carries TRBV6-5 and TRBJ2-1; 10 positions match TRBD2. Germline CDR1 reads MNHEY; CDR2 reads SVGAGI. After removal of 4 bases from V and 7 bases from J, the junction contained 7 bases not matched to a gene. The length of the CDR3 is 15 residues. In DNA form, the CDR3 reads TGTGCCAGCAGTTCCAGCCAGACTAGCGGGAATGAGCAGTTCTTC. Translated: CASSSSQTSGNEQFF.

This chain uses TRBV24-1 with TRBJ2-7, with D tentatively TRBD1 or TRBD2 (5 bases each). Germline CDR1 reads KGHDR; CDR2 reads SFDVKD. The ends were cut back, 4 bases at V and 5 bases at J, with 17 bases in the middle. This CDR3 spans 15 amino acids. CDR3 sequence: CATSDPRGDGNEQYF. The CDR3 nucleotides read TGTGCCACCAGTGACCCCCGTGGGGACGGCAACGAGCAGTACTTC.

As DNA, the CDR3 is TGTGCCACCAGCTGGGGTATTGAGACCCAGTACTTC. Protein: CATSWGIETQYF. The V and J genes are TRBV15 and TRBJ2-5; D not certain. The CDR3 length is 12 residues. Germline CDR1 reads LNHNV; CDR2 reads YYDKDF (reference sequence). Trimming shortened V by 5 bases and J by 5 bases, and 9 bases separated the two germline ends.

V gene TRBV5-1 combines with J gene TRBJ2-5, with D perhaps TRBD2 (5 bases). Trimming left V 0 bases short and J 5 bases short, with 14 bases between. Germline V CDR1 and CDR2: SGHRS, YFSETQ. This CDR3 has 15 amino acids. The CDR3 nucleotides read TGCGCCAGCAGCTTGGTGCTAGCTTCGACGGAGACCCAGTACTTC. Encoded protein: CASSLVLASTETQYF. The full variable domain, its missing parts supplied by reference TRBV5-1 and TRBJ2-5, is KAGVTQTPRYLIKTRGQQVTLSCSPISGHRSVSWYQQTPGQGLQFLFEYFSETQRNKGNFPGRFSGRQFSNSRSEMNVSTLELGDSALYLCASSLVLASTETQYFGPGTRLLVL.

The chain links TRBV9 to TRBJ2-2, with 9 bases matching TRBD1. This CDR3 has 14 amino acids. J lost 6 bases, V lost 5 bases, and 5 bases had no gene match. Germline V gene lookup returns CDR1 SGDLS and CDR2 YYNGEE. In DNA form, the CDR3 reads TGTGCCAGCAGTGGGGACAGGGAGGCCGGGGAGCTGTTTTTT. Its protein product is CASSGDREAGELFF.

The chain carries TRBV2 and TRBJ1-2, with D possibly TRBD1 on 6 matching bases. CDR3 size: 15 residues. CDR1 is SNHLY, CDR2 FYNNEI, per germline. V was trimmed by 2 bases and J by 4 bases, leaving 14 bases between them. This CDR3 is CASSEPEGGGYGYTF. CDR3 coding DNA: TGTGCCAGCAGTGAACCCGAGGGGGGCGGCTATGGCTACACCTTC.

This chain joins TRBV12-3 or TRBV12-4 and TRBJ2-1; 7 bases align to TRBD2. This CDR3 has 13 amino acids. Trimming removed 6 bases from V and 6 bases from J; junction bases left unmatched: 5. The CDR3 region is CASSPSGSNEQFF. The DNA for the CDR3 is TGTGCCAGCAGCCCTAGCGGTAGCAATGAGCAGTTCTTC.